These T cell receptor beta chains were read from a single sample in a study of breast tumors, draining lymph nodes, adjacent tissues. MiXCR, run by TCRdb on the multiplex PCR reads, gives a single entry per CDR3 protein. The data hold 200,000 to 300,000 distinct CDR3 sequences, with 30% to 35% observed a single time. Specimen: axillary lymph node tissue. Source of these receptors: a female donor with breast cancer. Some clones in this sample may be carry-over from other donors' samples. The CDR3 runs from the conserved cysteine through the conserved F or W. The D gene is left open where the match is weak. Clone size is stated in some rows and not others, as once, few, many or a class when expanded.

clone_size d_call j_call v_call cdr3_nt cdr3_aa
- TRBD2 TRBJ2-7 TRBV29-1 TGCAGCGTGTCCCTAGCGGGAGGGCCCCGGGAGCAGTACTTC CSVSLAGGPREQYF
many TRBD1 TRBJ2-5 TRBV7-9 TGTGCCAGCAGCTCAACCGACAGGGGATGGCAGACCCAGTACTTC CASSSTDRGWQTQYF
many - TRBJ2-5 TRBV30 TGTGCCTGGAGTGTCGGGGCCAAGGGGAGGGAGACCCAGTACTTC CAWSVGAKGRETQYF
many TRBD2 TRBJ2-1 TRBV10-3 TGTGCCATCGGACTAGCGGACTACAATGAGCAGTTCTTC CAIGLADYNEQFF
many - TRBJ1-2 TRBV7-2 TGTGCCAGCACCACCCCCCGGGGGGGCCCCTATGGCTACACCTTC CASTTPRGGPYGYTF
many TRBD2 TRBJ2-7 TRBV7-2 TGTGCCAGCAGTGCAGCGGGAGTCCAAGGGGAGCAGTACTTC CASSAAGVQGEQYF
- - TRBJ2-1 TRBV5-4 TGTGCCAGCAGCTTACGTCAAAACTCCTACAATGAGCAGTTCTTC CASSLRQNSYNEQFF
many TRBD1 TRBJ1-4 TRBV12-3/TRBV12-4 TGTGCCAGCAGTGGGGACAGGGGTGAAAAACTGTTTTTT CASSGDRGEKLFF
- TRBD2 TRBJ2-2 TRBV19 TGTGCCAGTAGTTCTCCGGCTAGCGGGATGAGGACCGGGGAGCTGTTTTTT CASSSPASGMRTGELFF
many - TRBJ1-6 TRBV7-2 TGTGCCAGCAGCTCCCAGATGAATTCACCCCTCCACTTT CASSSQMNSPLHF
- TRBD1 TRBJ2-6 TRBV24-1 TGTGCCACCAGTCGGTCAGGGGGCAGAGCTGGGGCCAACGTCCTGACTTTC CATSRSGGRAGANVLTF
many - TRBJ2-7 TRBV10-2 TGCGCCAGCAGTTTGCAATCTCTAGGGGGAGGCGACGAGCAGTACTTC CASSLQSLGGGDEQYF
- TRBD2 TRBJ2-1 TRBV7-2 TGTGCCAGCAGCCTATTAGCGGGTGGGAGGAATAATGAGCAGTTCTTC CASSLLAGGRNNEQFF
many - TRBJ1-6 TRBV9 TGTGCCAGCAAGGGAGGGGGTAATTCACCCCTCCACTTT CASKGGGNSPLHF
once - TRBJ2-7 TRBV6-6 TGTGCCAGCAGTCACGGTCGTGAGGCTGGGTACTTC CASSHGREAGYF
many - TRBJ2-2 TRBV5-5 TGTGCCAGCAGCTTACCAGGGGCCGGGGAGCTGTTTTTT CASSLPGAGELFF
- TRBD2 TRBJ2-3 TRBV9 TGTGCCAGCAGCGCCGGACTAGCGGGAAGGGCAGATACGCAGTATTTT CASSAGLAGRADTQYF
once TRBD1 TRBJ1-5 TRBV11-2 TGTGCCGCGGCAGGGGGACAGCCCCAGCATTTT CAAAGGQPQHF
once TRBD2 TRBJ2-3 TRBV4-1 TGCGCCAGCAGCCGAGGGGACCCGGGGGGGGATACGCAGTATTTT CASSRGDPGGDTQYF
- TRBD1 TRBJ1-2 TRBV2 TGTGCCGGGGGGACAGGGTCGGAAGGCTACACCTTC CAGGTGSEGYTF
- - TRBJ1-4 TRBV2 TGTGCCAGCTCACCGCGAGGGAACTCTAATGAAAAACTGTTTTTT CASSPRGNSNEKLFF
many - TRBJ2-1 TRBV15 TGTGCCACCAGCAGAGATAAGGGGTATGAGCAGTTCTTC CATSRDKGYEQFF
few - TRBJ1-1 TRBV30 TGTGCCTGGAGTGGGGGGGCGAACACTGAAGCTTTCTTT CAWSGGANTEAFF
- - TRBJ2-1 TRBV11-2 TGTGCCAGCAGCTTATTAGCGAATGAACGGTTCTTC CASSLLANERFF
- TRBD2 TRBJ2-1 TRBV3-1 TGTGCCAGCAGCCCAGAAGCGGTAGCGGGAGGGAATGAGCAGTTCTTC CASSPEAVAGGNEQFF
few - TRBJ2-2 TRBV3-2 TGTGCCAGCAGCCCAAGGAGGAACCGCTACACCGGGGAGCTGTTTTTT CASSPRRNRYTGELFF
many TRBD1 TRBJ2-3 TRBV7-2 TGTGCCAGCAGCCCCACGGGGACAGGTACAGATACGCAGTATTTT CASSPTGTGTDTQYF
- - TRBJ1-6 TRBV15 TGTGCCACCAGCAGTCATGACAGCTATAATTCACCCCTCCACTTT CATSSHDSYNSPLHF
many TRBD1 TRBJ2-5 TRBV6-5 TGTGCCAGCAGTCAAAGGGACAGGGGGGGAGAGACCCAGTACTTC CASSQRDRGGETQYF